This T cell receptor beta chain was obtained from a study of cytomegalovirus exposure and HLA in healthy donors. With 60 Vbeta and 13 Jbeta primers, the PCR was carried out. Generated by immunoSEQ multiplex PCR, the TCRdb table keeps only in-frame clones and is missing some. The sample consists of 160,000 or so clones, less than 80% of them appearing once. The V gene's germline CDR1 is MGHRA and CDR2 YSYEKL. The CDR3 is 13 residues long. Trimming removed 0 bases at V and 8 bases at J, with 10 bases between. This clone was counted only a few times. The chain employs TRBV4-1 and TRBJ1-1, with unresolved D. The TCR was taken from a man in his forties in good health and CMV-seronegative. Sequenced material: PBMCs. CDR3 sequence (DNA): TGCGCCAGCAGCCAAGAAGGACTGAGCGAAGCTTTCTTT. Its protein is CASSQEGLSEAFF.